This T cell receptor (beta chain) comes out of a study of T cell repertoires in cytomegalovirus infection. Findings of the study overall: CMV-specific TCR beta clonotypes restricted by HLA-C dominated the ex vivo response.

TCRdb processed the reads anew with MiXCR; each CDR3 protein has one entry. Of about 830,000 distinct CDR3 sequences listed, approximately 32% were seen once; the top ten hold under 15%. A word on this clonotype: What it recognizes is unknown.

The origin of this receptor is a human donor in good health (CMV status not recorded). Some clones in this sample may be carry-over from other donors' samples. The input for sequencing was cultured CD8+ T cells from PBMCs, taken from culture after CMV antigen stimulation.

Written as DNA, the CDR3 is TGTGCCAGCAGCGTAAACCGGGAAGGACAGGGGGCAGGCGGGGAGCTGTTTTTT. This codes for CASSVNREGQGAGGELFF. The V gene is TRBV9, the J gene TRBJ2-2; 11 positions agree with TRBD1. The CDR3 contains 18 residues. Trimming took 1 base from V and 7 from J; bases not matched to a gene: 12. Germline CDR1 is SGDLS and CDR2 is YYNGEE.